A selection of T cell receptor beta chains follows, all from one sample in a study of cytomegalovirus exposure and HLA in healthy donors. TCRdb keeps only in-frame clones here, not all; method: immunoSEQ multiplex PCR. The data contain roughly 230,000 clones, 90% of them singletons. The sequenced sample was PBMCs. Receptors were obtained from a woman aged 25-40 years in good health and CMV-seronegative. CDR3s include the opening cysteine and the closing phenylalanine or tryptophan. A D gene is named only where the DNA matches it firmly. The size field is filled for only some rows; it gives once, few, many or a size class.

CDR3 protein: CASSYAWSSGSDTQYF; CDR3 DNA: TGCGCCAGCAGCTACGCCTGGTCCTCAGGGTCAGATACGCAGTATTTT; clone size: NA; D gene: NA; V gene: TRBV4-3; J gene: TRBJ2-3
CDR3 protein: CASSSTGEVEQFF; CDR3 DNA: TGTGCCAGCAGCTCGACAGGGGAGGTTGAGCAGTTCTTC; clone size: NA; D gene: TRBD1; V gene: TRBV5-8; J gene: TRBJ2-1
CDR3 protein: CASGLVGWGRETQYF; CDR3 DNA: TGTGCTAGTGGTTTGGTAGGATGGGGGCGGGAGACCCAGTACTTC; clone size: NA; D gene: NA; V gene: TRBV12-5; J gene: TRBJ2-5
CDR3 protein: CASSQWTSSEQYF; CDR3 DNA: TGCGCCAGCAGCCAGTGGACTAGCAGCGAGCAGTACTTC; clone size: NA; D gene: TRBD2; V gene: TRBV4-3; J gene: TRBJ2-7
CDR3 protein: CASSPEGPSTDTQYF; CDR3 DNA: TGCGCCAGCAGCCCCGAGGGACCTAGCACAGATACGCAGTATTTT; clone size: once; D gene: NA; V gene: TRBV5-1; J gene: TRBJ2-3
CDR3 protein: CASSFGGEYGYTF; CDR3 DNA: TGTGCCAGCAGTTTCGGGGGGGAATATGGCTACACCTTC; clone size: NA; D gene: NA; V gene: TRBV28; J gene: TRBJ1-2
CDR3 protein: CASSLLGTEQFF; CDR3 DNA: TGCGCCAGCAGCTTGTTAGGGACTGAGCAGTTCTTC; clone size: NA; D gene: NA; V gene: TRBV5-1; J gene: TRBJ2-1
CDR3 protein: CASSPRDSGSEKLFF; CDR3 DNA: TGCGCCAGCAGCCCGCGGGACTCGGGAAGTGAAAAACTGTTTTTT; clone size: once; D gene: NA; V gene: TRBV4-3; J gene: TRBJ1-4
CDR3 protein: CASRRTGTDTQYF; CDR3 DNA: TGTGCCAGCAGGAGGACTGGCACAGATACGCAGTATTTT; clone size: NA; D gene: NA; V gene: TRBV27; J gene: TRBJ2-3
CDR3 protein: CASSQAPGQGAEAFF; CDR3 DNA: TGTGCCAGCAGCCAAGCTCCGGGACAGGGGGCTGAAGCTTTCTTT; clone size: NA; D gene: TRBD1; V gene: TRBV4-2; J gene: TRBJ1-1
CDR3 protein: CASSLTTGGYTEAFF; CDR3 DNA: TGTGCCAGCAGTTTGACCACAGGGGGCTATACTGAAGCTTTCTTT; clone size: NA; D gene: TRBD1; V gene: TRBV28; J gene: TRBJ1-1
CDR3 protein: CASSQVQGAGAFF; CDR3 DNA: TGTGCCAGCAGCCAAGTACAGGGAGCCGGGGCTTTCTTT; clone size: NA; D gene: NA; V gene: TRBV14; J gene: TRBJ1-1
CDR3 protein: CASSPIGTGGNIQYF; CDR3 DNA: TGTGCCAGCAGCCCCATCGGGACAGGGGGAAACATTCAGTACTTC; clone size: NA; D gene: TRBD1; V gene: TRBV5-6; J gene: TRBJ2-4
CDR3 protein: CASSQVRTSAEQYF; CDR3 DNA: TGTGCCAGCAGCCAAGTCCGGACTAGCGCCGAGCAGTACTTC; clone size: NA; D gene: TRBD2; V gene: TRBV14; J gene: TRBJ2-7
CDR3 protein: CASSLGLGSETQYF; CDR3 DNA: TGTGCCAGCAGCTTAGGTCTGGGCTCGGAGACCCAGTACTTC; clone size: NA; D gene: NA; V gene: TRBV11-3; J gene: TRBJ2-5
CDR3 protein: CASSATGVAYNEQFF; CDR3 DNA: TGTGCCAGCAGCGCAACAGGGGTCGCCTACAATGAGCAGTTCTTC; clone size: NA; D gene: TRBD1; V gene: TRBV9; J gene: TRBJ2-1
CDR3 protein: CASSGDLLALEQYF; CDR3 DNA: TGTGCCAGCAGCGGGGACTTATTGGCCCTCGAGCAGTACTTC; clone size: NA; D gene: NA; V gene: TRBV5-4; J gene: TRBJ2-7
CDR3 protein: CALRKRSPGETQYF; CDR3 DNA: TGTGCCCTAAGAAAGCGGAGCCCGGGGGAGACCCAGTACTTC; clone size: NA; D gene: NA; V gene: TRBV18; J gene: TRBJ2-5
CDR3 protein: CASSPGTGGTPHGYTF; CDR3 DNA: TGTGCCAGCAGCCCCGGGACAGGGGGTACCCCCCATGGCTACACCTTC; clone size: NA; D gene: TRBD1; V gene: TRBV7-9; J gene: TRBJ1-2